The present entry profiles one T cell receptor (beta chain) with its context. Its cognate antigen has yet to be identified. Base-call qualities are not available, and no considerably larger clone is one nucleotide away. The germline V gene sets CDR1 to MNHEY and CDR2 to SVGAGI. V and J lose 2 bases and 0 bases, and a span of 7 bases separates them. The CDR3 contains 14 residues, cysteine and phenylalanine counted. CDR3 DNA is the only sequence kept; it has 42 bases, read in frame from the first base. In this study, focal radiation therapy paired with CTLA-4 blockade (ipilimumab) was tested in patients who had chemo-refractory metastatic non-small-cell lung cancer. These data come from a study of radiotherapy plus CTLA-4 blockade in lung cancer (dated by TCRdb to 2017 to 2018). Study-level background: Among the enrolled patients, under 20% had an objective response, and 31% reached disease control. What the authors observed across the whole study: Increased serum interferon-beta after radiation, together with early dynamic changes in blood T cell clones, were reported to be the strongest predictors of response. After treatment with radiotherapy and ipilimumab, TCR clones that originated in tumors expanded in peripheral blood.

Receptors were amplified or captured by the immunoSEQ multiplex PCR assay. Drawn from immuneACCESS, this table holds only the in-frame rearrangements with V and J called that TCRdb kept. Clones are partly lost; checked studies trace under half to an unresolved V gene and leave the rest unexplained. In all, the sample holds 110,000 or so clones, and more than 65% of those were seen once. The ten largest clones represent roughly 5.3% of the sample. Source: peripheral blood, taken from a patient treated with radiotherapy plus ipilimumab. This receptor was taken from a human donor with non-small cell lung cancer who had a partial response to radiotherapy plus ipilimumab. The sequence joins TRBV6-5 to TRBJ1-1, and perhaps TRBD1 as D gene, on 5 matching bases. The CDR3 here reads CASSYAGLNTEAFF. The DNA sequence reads TGTGCCAGCAGTTACGCAGGGCTGAACACTGAAGCTTTCTTT.